The 31 T cell receptor beta chains below were found in one sample sequenced in a study of blood T cell repertoires in COVID-19. TCRdb's copy holds only in-frame clones and misses some; the assay was immunoSEQ multiplex PCR. The sample includes 150,000 to 160,000 clones, approximately 80% of them seen just once. The sequenced material came from peripheral blood. All receptors derive from a man aged 55 to 70 with acute or convalescent COVID-19.

V is TRBV2 and J is TRBJ1-3; D not resolved. CDR3 length: 15 amino acids. Between the trimmed V and J ends, which lost 8 bases and 3 bases, there was a span of 17 bases. CDR1 SNHLY and CDR2 FYNNEI come from the germline V gene. This CDR3 is CASLAPETGGNTIYF. The CDR3 DNA reads TGTGCCAGCCTCGCGCCCGAAACGGGTGGAAACACCATATATTTT.

The J gene is TRBJ2-5, the V gene TRBV14; TRBD1 might be the D (6 bases). The CDR3 is 14 amino acids. Looked up from germline, CDR1 is SGHDN and CDR2 is FVKESK. Deletions cut 4 bases from V and 3 bases from J, with 12 bases between. The CDR3 DNA reads TGTGCCAGCAGCCGATTACAGGGAAAAGAGACCCAGTACTTC. Its translation: CASSRLQGKETQYF.

The chain recombines TRBV6-4 with TRBJ1-6; weak D call: TRBD1 (6 bases). The CDR3 length is 14 residues. The germline V gene encodes CDR1 MRHNA and CDR2 SNTAGT. Trimming cost V 3 bases and J 8 bases, with 11 bases left between them. This chain's CDR3 is CASSEGGEHSPLHF. The DNA of the CDR3 is TGTGCCAGCAGTGAAGGGGGGGAGCATTCACCCCTCCACTTT.

The chain links TRBV5-1 to TRBJ2-7; 7 bases are a match to TRBD2. The V segment lost 0 bases and the J segment 2 bases; nucleotides outside the gene matches: 14. CDR1 is SGHRS, CDR2 YFSETQ, per germline. The CDR3 consists of 18 residues. DNA for the CDR3: TGCGCCAGCAGCTTGGGAGGCGGGGGAGGACCGTCAGCCTACGAGCAGTACTTC. Protein: CASSLGGGGGPSAYEQYF.

This clone was found a few times. The rearrangement uses TRBV10-2 and TRBJ1-2, with a tentative D call TRBD1 (6 bases). V was cut by 0 bases and J by 2 bases, with 7 bases left in between. Germline V CDR1 and CDR2: WSHSY, SAAADI. The CDR3 is 14 amino acids. CDR3 DNA sequence: TGCGCCAGCAGTGAGTCCGGACAGAACTATGGCTACACCTTC. This gives the protein CASSESGQNYGYTF.

This clone was detected only once. This CDR3 reads CASSLARGESPQHF. CDR3 nucleotides: TGTGCCAGCAGCTTAGCGCGGGGTGAGTCGCCCCAGCATTTT. V and J are TRBV7-8 and TRBJ1-5; the D is unclear. Germline CDR1 and CDR2: SGHVS and FQNEAQ. The CDR3 covers 14 residues. Trimming shortened V by 0 bases and J by 9 bases, and 12 bases separated the two germline ends.

V is TRBV12-5 and J is TRBJ1-5, with D hard to call. Germline-derived CDR1 and CDR2 are LGHNT and FRNRAP. The CDR3 consists of 12 residues. V was shortened by 3 bases and J by 4 bases, with 4 bases between the two germline ends. In DNA form, the CDR3 reads TGTGCTAGTGGTTTATCGAATCAGCCCCAGCATTTT. It specifies CASGLSNQPQHF.

J is TRBJ2-3 and V is TRBV6-2 or TRBV6-3; possible D gene TRBD1, 6 bases. This CDR3 region has 16 residues. CDR1 MNHEY and CDR2 SVGEGT come from the germline V gene. Trimming removed 4 bases at V and 1 base at J, with 15 bases between. The CDR3 sequence is CASSWSRAGGTDTQYF. In DNA, the CDR3 is TGTGCCAGCAGTTGGTCCAGGGCAGGGGGCACAGATACGCAGTATTTT.

The CDR3, as DNA: TGTGCCAGCAGCTCTAGACTAGCGGGGTTTAGCACAGATACGCAGTATTTT. Its translation: CASSSRLAGFSTDTQYF. The chain employs TRBV7-8 and TRBJ2-3, with 11 bases lining up with TRBD2. Germline V gene lookup returns CDR1 SGHVS and CDR2 FQNEAQ. V trimming: 4 bases; J trimming: 0 bases; junction bases outside the gene matches: 6. The CDR3 loop spans 17 amino acids.

This clone was seen once. The chain carries TRBV9 and TRBJ2-2, with D maybe TRBD1 (6 bases). Trimming shortened V by 3 bases and J by 1 base, and 7 bases separated the two germline ends. The CDR3 sequence is 14 residues long. Germline values: CDR1 SGDLS, CDR2 YYNGEE. CDR3 protein: CASSAGQNTGELFF. The CDR3 nucleotides are TGTGCCAGCAGCGCGGGACAGAACACCGGGGAGCTGTTTTTT.

CDR3 protein: CASSQGGGGYEQYF. The CDR3 DNA is TGTGCCAGCAGCCAGGGAGGGGGGGGCTACGAGCAGTACTTC. The V and J genes are TRBV4-2 and TRBJ2-7, with D perhaps TRBD2 (7 bases). CDR1 is LGHNA and CDR2 is YNFKEQ in the germline V gene. The CDR3 loop spans 14 amino acids. V dropped 3 bases and J dropped 3 bases, with 12 bases sitting between them.

The chain carries TRBV6-1 and TRBJ2-7; possible D gene TRBD2, 6 bases. The CDR3 extends over 15 amino acids. CDR1 and CDR2 (germline): MNHNS, SASEGT. The V and J ends lost 0 bases and 2 bases respectively, with 11 bases between them. The CDR3 region is CASSEALAKTYEQYF. The CDR3 DNA reads as TGTGCCAGCAGTGAAGCGCTAGCGAAGACCTACGAGCAGTACTTC.

The table lists this clone with a count of one. The chain carries TRBV7-7 and TRBJ2-5; 8 bases are shared with TRBD2. Trimming cost V 1 base and J 5 bases; bases outside gene matches: 6. The germline V gene encodes CDR1 SSHAT and CDR2 FNYEAQ (reference sequence). The CDR3 runs to 15 residues. This chain's CDR3 is CASSLEQGLDETQYF. CDR3 bases: TGTGCCAGCAGCTTAGAACAGGGACTAGACGAGACCCAGTACTTC.

The chain uses TRBV5-4 and TRBJ2-2; D is possibly TRBD2 (6 bases). Germline CDR1 reads SGHNT; CDR2 reads YYREEE (reference sequence). V was clipped by 0 bases and J by 7 bases, with 13 bases between them. There are 15 residues in the CDR3. CDR3 coding DNA: TGTGCCAGCAGCTTGGACGGGGGTCAAGGCGGGGAGCTGTTTTTT. It encodes CASSLDGGQGGELFF.

This sequence joins TRBV5-1 and TRBJ1-4, with D uncertain. The CDR3 sequence is 13 residues long. Germline V gives CDR1 SGHRS, CDR2 YFSETQ. Trimming cost V 0 bases and J 8 bases, with 8 bases left between them. This chain's CDR3 is CASSLDHGEKLFF. CDR3 nucleotide sequence: TGCGCCAGCAGCTTGGATCACGGGGAAAAACTGTTTTTT.

The rearrangement uses TRBV7-2 and TRBJ1-4, with D possibly TRBD1 on 5 matching bases. The V gene's germline CDR1 is SGHTA and CDR2 FQGNSA. This CDR3 has 15 amino acids. Trimming removed 1 base from V and 8 bases from J, with 14 bases in between. Written as DNA, the CDR3 is TGTGCCAGCAGCTTAGGGATAGGGGTTGGCGAAAAACTGTTTTTT. It specifies CASSLGIGVGEKLFF.

The chain combines TRBV5-6 with TRBJ1-2; 7 nucleotides align to TRBD1. The CDR3 is 16 residues long. V lost 4 bases to trimming and J lost 4 bases; unmatched junction nucleotides: 13. Germline assignment: CDR1 SGHDT and CDR2 YYEEEE. CDR3 in DNA: TGTGCCAGCAGCGCAGGGACAGCTTTTCAAGGCTATGGCTACACCTTC. This codes for CASSAGTAFQGYGYTF.

As to this clone: Different DNA sequences within this sample yield the same CDR3. The chain links TRBV2 to TRBJ1-1; a possible D gene is TRBD1 (5 bases). Trimming removed 6 bases at V and 1 base at J, with 9 bases between. From germline, CDR1 is SNHLY and CDR2 FYNNEI. The CDR3 extends over 13 amino acids. The DNA of the CDR3 is TGTGCCAGCAGCCAAGGGGAGAACACTGAAGCTTTCTTT. It specifies CASSQGENTEAFF.

This chain links TRBV7-3 with TRBJ1-2, with D perhaps TRBD1 (6 bases). The germline V gene has CDR1 SGHTA and CDR2 FQGTGA. This CDR3 region has 13 residues. V gave up 5 bases and J gave up 2 bases, with 9 bases separating them. The DNA of the CDR3 is TGTGCCAGCAGCCCAGACAGGAACTATGGCTACACCTTC. Translated, it gives CASSPDRNYGYTF.

This rearrangement joins TRBV27 to TRBJ2-7; TRBD2 agrees at 16 bases. CDR1 is MNHEY and CDR2 is SMNVEV in the germline V gene (reference sequence). There are 17 residues in the CDR3. V lost 5 bases and J lost 4; bases outside the gene matches: 8. CDR3 nucleotides: TGTGCCAGCAGTCCTTCGGGACTAGCGGGAGGGCCGTACGAGCAGTACTTC. Its translation: CASSPSGLAGGPYEQYF.

This clone appeared a few times. The gene calls are TRBV11-1 and TRBJ1-6, with a possible D match to TRBD1 (5 bases). The CDR3 consists of 16 residues. CDR1 is SGHAT, CDR2 FQDESV, per germline (reference sequence). The V and J ends lost 6 bases and 5 bases respectively, with 17 bases between them. CDR3 sequence: CASRRTGANHNSPLHF. The CDR3 DNA follows: TGTGCCAGCAGAAGAACAGGAGCTAATCATAATTCACCCCTCCACTTT.

The genes are TRBV4-1 and TRBJ1-2; 9 bases agree with TRBD1. V gave up 4 bases and J gave up 8 bases; unmatched junction bases: 8. This CDR3 has 14 amino acids. Germline CDR1 is MGHRA and CDR2 is YSYEKL. This chain's CDR3 is CASSPPDRGAGYTF. The CDR3 DNA sequence: TGCGCCAGCAGCCCTCCAGACAGGGGGGCCGGCTACACCTTC.

V is TRBV7-2 and J is TRBJ2-7, with D hard to call. Trimming stripped 5 bases from V and 6 bases from J, with 14 bases between. The length of the CDR3 is 13 residues. In germline, CDR1 is SGHTA, CDR2 FQGNSA. The CDR3 DNA reads as TGTGCCAGCAGCCGGTACGTAGCTCTCGAGCAGTACTTC. Its protein is CASSRYVALEQYF.

V usage is TRBV28 and J usage is TRBJ2-7; 8 bases align to TRBD2. Losses at the gene ends were 8 bases for V and 4 bases for J; bases not matched to a gene: 10. CDR3 length equals 14 residues. Germline lookup yields CDR1 MDHEN and CDR2 SYDVKM. CDR3 sequence: CASGTSGGTYEQYF. The CDR3 coding sequence is TGTGCCAGCGGGACGAGCGGGGGAACATACGAGCAGTACTTC.

The chain carries TRBV7-9 and TRBJ1-5, with a weak D call TRBD1 (5 bases). The CDR3 runs to 13 residues. The V end lost 1 base, the J end lost 7 bases, and 8 bases lay between the germline ends. Germline loops: CDR1 SEHNR, CDR2 FQNEAQ (reference sequence). The CDR3 loop is CASSLDGGQPQHF. The CDR3 DNA reads TGTGCCAGCAGCTTAGATGGGGGGCAGCCCCAGCATTTT.

The chain is built from TRBV7-2 and TRBJ2-5, with 11 bases lining up with TRBD1. Germline trimming cut 5 bases from V and 4 bases from J; bases unmatched to any gene: 9. The V gene's germline CDR1 is SGHTA and CDR2 FQGNSA. The CDR3 spans 16 residues. The CDR3 spells CASSIRGQGASETQYF. The CDR3 DNA reads TGTGCCAGCAGCATAAGAGGACAGGGGGCATCAGAGACCCAGTACTTC.

The genes are TRBV19 and TRBJ2-7, with 9 bases identical to TRBD2. The germline V gene has CDR1 LNHDA and CDR2 SQIVND (reference sequence). The CDR3 covers 17 residues. V lost 7 bases, J lost 2 bases, and 15 bases stayed unmatched. The CDR3 nucleotides are TGTGCCAGTACCCTCGTGGGCAAAGCGGGAGGTACCTACGAGCAGTACTTC. This encodes CASTLVGKAGGTYEQYF.

The gene calls are TRBV3-1 (or the pseudogene TRBV3-2) and TRBJ1-1, with no clear D. Germline V lookup: CDR1 LGHDT, CDR2 YNNKEL (reference sequence). Trimming stripped 1 base from V and 10 bases from J, with 13 bases between. This CDR3 has 13 amino acids. The CDR3 nucleotides read TGTGCCAGCAGCCAAGCACAGATACGGGGAGCTTTCTTT. Residues: CASSQAQIRGAFF.

The chain is built from TRBV23-1 and TRBJ1-2; TRBD1 aligns across 11 bases. TRBV23-1 is marked as an open reading frame, function uncertain. The CDR3 extends over 17 amino acids. Trimming removed 4 bases from V and 5 bases from J; junction bases left unmatched: 12. The DNA for the CDR3 is TGCGCCAGCAGTCTGGGACAGGGGGATGGAATCTGGTATGGCTACACCTTC. It translates to CASSLGQGDGIWYGYTF.

The chain uses TRBV30 and TRBJ1-5; unclear D gene. Deletions cut 0 bases from V and 4 bases from J, with 4 bases between. CDR1 is GTSNPN and CDR2 is SVGIG in the germline V gene (reference sequence). This CDR3 has 12 residues. CDR3 region: CAWSVLNQPQHF. In DNA, the CDR3 is TGTGCCTGGAGTGTACTAAATCAGCCCCAGCATTTT.

The J gene is TRBJ1-2, the V gene TRBV7-9; possible D gene TRBD1, 5 bases. Per the germline V gene, CDR1 is SEHNR and CDR2 is FQNEAQ (reference sequence). This CDR3 has 12 residues. V was trimmed by 2 bases and J by 6 bases, leaving 7 bases between them. The DNA for the CDR3 is TGTGCCAGCAGCTTAACGGGGGATGGCTACACCTTC. Its protein is CASSLTGDGYTF. Together with reference TRBV7-9 and TRBJ1-2, the CDR3 gives the full variable domain: DTGVSQNPRHKITKRGQNVTFRCDPISEHNRLYWYRQTLGQGPEFLTYFQNEAQLEKSRLLSDRFSAERPKGSFSTLEIQRTEQGDSAMYLCASSLTGDGYTFGSGTRLTVV.